These 31 T cell receptor beta chains were all obtained from the same sample, sequenced in a study of T-cell reconstitution after alpha-beta-depleted transplantation in children. It was with unique molecular identifiers that the TCRbeta library was prepared. TCRdb used MiXCR to reprocess the PCR reads, holding one entry per CDR3 protein. Here the sample spans about 500,000 distinct CDR3 sequences, approximately 30% being singletons. The material sequenced was PBMCs from the stem cell graft donor, taken from the stem cell graft. The receptors originated from a human donor who donated a stem cell graft to a child with aplastic anemia.

V gene TRBV5-8 combines with J gene TRBJ2-1; 9 nucleotides align to TRBD1. Looked up from germline, CDR1 is SGHTS and CDR2 is YDEGEE. The CDR3 is made up of 16 amino acids. The trim removed 2 bases at V and 3 bases at J, leaving 6 bases unmatched. The CDR3 reads CASSLTGTGIYNEQFF. CDR3 in DNA: TGTGCCAGCAGCTTAACCGGGACAGGGATCTACAATGAGCAGTTCTTC.

The sample holds one count of this clonotype. CDR3 in amino acids: CASSSRDREKNIQYF. The CDR3 DNA sequence: TGTGCCAGCAGCAGCCGGGACAGGGAAAAAAACATTCAGTACTTC. The rearrangement uses TRBV21-1 and TRBJ2-4; no DNA check was done on the table's D call, TRBD1. TRBV21-1 represents a pseudogene. The CDR3 is 15 amino acids.

The chain couples TRBV29-1 to TRBJ2-5, with TRBD2 as a possible D gene (5 bases). The CDR3 spans 13 residues. Per germline, CDR1 SQVTM and CDR2 ANQGSEA. The V end was cut by 4 bases, the J end by 4 bases, with 13 bases between. The CDR3 DNA is TGCAGCGTTGCGTCGGGGTCACCAGAGACCCAGTACTTC. It yields the protein CSVASGSPETQYF.

In this sample, this clonotype turned up a few times. This CDR3 reads CAWSVGAGVRNEQFF. The CDR3 nucleotides read TGTGCCTGGAGTGTAGGAGCGGGAGTCAGAAATGAGCAGTTCTTC. The chain has TRBV30 and TRBJ2-1, with 8 positions matching TRBD2. Trimming at V came to 0 bases and at J to 7 bases, leaving 8 bases not matched to a gene. The germline V gene encodes CDR1 GTSNPN and CDR2 SVGIG (reference sequence). This CDR3 has 15 amino acids.

CDR3 protein: CASSGQGVGTDTQYF. CDR3 coding DNA: TGTGCCAGCAGCGGCCAGGGGGTTGGCACAGATACGCAGTATTTT. This rearrangement joins TRBV5-4 to TRBJ2-3; TRBD1 agrees at 7 bases. The CDR3 covers 15 residues. CDR1 and CDR2 (germline): SGHNT, YYREEE (reference sequence). The V segment lost 4 bases and the J segment 1 base; nucleotides outside the gene matches: 6.

This sequence joins TRBV24-1 and TRBJ1-2; D unresolved. The CDR3 loop spans 13 amino acids. Germline CDR1 and CDR2: KGHDR and SFDVKD. The V gene lost 2 bases and the J gene lost 7 bases, with 10 bases spanning the gap. CDR3 DNA: TGTGCCACCAGTGATTCAGCACTCTCTGGCTACACCTTC. Amino acid sequence: CATSDSALSGYTF.

The chain has TRBV7-9 and TRBJ1-1, with D perhaps TRBD1 (6 bases). CDR3 length: 14 residues. Germline-derived CDR1 and CDR2 are SEHNR and FQNEAQ (reference sequence). V was trimmed by 4 bases and J by 11 bases, leaving 20 bases between them. In DNA form, the CDR3 reads TGTGCCAGCAGCTCAGGGGACCCCTACAGATCCGCTTTCTTT. Translation gives CASSSGDPYRSAFF.

This chain joins TRBV4-3 and TRBJ1-5; D gene unclear. The length of the CDR3 is 18 residues. Trimming left V 3 bases short and J 2 bases short, with 20 bases between. Germline CDR1 reads LGHNA; CDR2 reads YSLEER. The CDR3 sequence is CASSHYKPGPPGNQPQHF. CDR3 nucleotides: TGCGCCAGCAGCCATTACAAGCCGGGCCCCCCAGGCAATCAGCCCCAGCATTTT.

This clonotype was detected a few times. As DNA, the CDR3 is TGCGCCAGCAGCCCGAGGGGCCCTAGCGGAGGGTACAATGAGCAGTTCTTC. This gives the protein CASSPRGPSGGYNEQFF. The J gene is TRBJ2-1, the V gene TRBV5-1, with 7 nucleotides matching TRBD2. Trimming took 4 bases from V and 4 from J; bases not matched to a gene: 14. Germline CDR1 is SGHRS and CDR2 is YFSETQ. The CDR3 has 17 residues.

The genes are TRBV4-3 and TRBJ2-1; TRBD2 matches at 10 bases. V trimming: 0 bases; J trimming: 3 bases; junction bases outside the gene matches: 5. Germline V lookup: CDR1 LGHNA, CDR2 YSLEER. The CDR3 extends over 17 amino acids. The CDR3 region is CASSQEVGLANYNEQFF. For the CDR3, the DNA is TGCGCCAGCAGCCAAGAAGTGGGACTAGCGAACTACAATGAGCAGTTCTTC.

This sequence joins TRBV7-2 and TRBJ2-7; D is uncertain. Germline CDR1 reads SGHTA; CDR2 reads FQGNSA. The CDR3 runs to 12 residues. The V gene lost 7 bases and the J gene lost 4 bases, with 11 bases spanning the gap. CDR3 nucleotides: TGTGCCAGCACCCCAACCGGTTACGAGCAGTACTTC. Protein: CASTPTGYEQYF.

There are a few counts of this clonotype. The chain carries TRBV29-1 and TRBJ1-1, with D unresolved. The ends were cut back, 5 bases at V and 0 bases at J, with 4 bases in the middle. CDR3 length: 11 amino acids. Germline loops: CDR1 SQVTM, CDR2 ANQGSEA. The CDR3 bases are TGCAGCGTTCTCCTGAACACTGAAGCTTTCTTT. Its protein product is CSVLLNTEAFF.

This chain links TRBV20-1 with TRBJ2-2; 8 bases fit TRBD1. Germline CDR1 is DFQATT and CDR2 is SNEGSKA (reference sequence). After removal of 2 bases from V and 4 bases from J, the junction contained 3 bases not matched to a gene. The CDR3 extends over 14 amino acids. The CDR3 is CSARFQGATGELFF. CDR3 sequence (DNA): TGCAGTGCTAGATTCCAGGGGGCCACCGGGGAGCTGTTTTTT.

This clonotype occurred a few times. The J gene is TRBJ1-3, the V gene TRBV28; possible D gene TRBD1, 6 bases. Per the germline V gene, CDR1 is MDHEN and CDR2 is SYDVKM. Deletions cut 5 bases from V and 3 bases from J, with 17 bases between. The CDR3 loop spans 16 amino acids. CDR3 residues: CASSTTGSFNGNTIYF. CDR3 coding DNA: TGTGCCAGCAGTACCACAGGGAGCTTTAATGGAAACACCATATATTTT.

A note on this clonotype: At one end the junction does not follow the germline gene, possibly because of a read error. V gene TRBV5-1 combines with J gene TRBJ2-2, with D uncertain. The CDR3 length is 12 residues. The germline gives CDR1 SGHRS, CDR2 YFSETQ. CDR3 protein: CASSLGTRELFF. The CDR3, as DNA: TGCGCCAGCAGCCTCGGCACCAGGGAGCTGTTTTTT. Together with reference TRBV5-1 and TRBJ2-2, the CDR3 gives the full variable domain: KAGVTQTPRYLIKTRGQQVTLSCSPISGHRSVSWYQQTPGQGLQFLFEYFSETQRNKGNFPGRFSGRQFSNSRSEMNVSTLELGDSALYLCASSLGTRELFFGEGSRLTVL.

This clonotype was found many times. Sequence at one end of the junction differs from germline and may be a read error. This chain uses TRBV5-1 with TRBJ2-3, with a weak D call TRBD1 (5 bases). This CDR3 is built from 14 residues. Germline values: CDR1 SGHRS, CDR2 YFSETQ. The CDR3 sequence is CASSSQGSTDTQYF. The CDR3 nucleotides read TGTGCCAGCAGTTCCCAGGGTAGCACAGATACGCAGTATTTT.

The chain links TRBV19 to TRBJ2-7; 7 bases are a match to TRBD1. J was trimmed by 2 bases and V by 1 base; bases with no gene match: 5. Germline values: CDR1 LNHDA, CDR2 SQIVND (reference sequence). The CDR3 contains 15 residues. The CDR3 is CASSIGQGFPYEQYF. The CDR3 DNA follows: TGTGCCAGTAGTATAGGACAGGGATTCCCCTACGAGCAGTACTTC.

This clonotype was seen a handful of times. This chain joins TRBV28 and TRBJ1-1; D not resolved. The CDR3 runs 12 residues. From germline, CDR1 is MDHEN and CDR2 SYDVKM. V dropped 5 bases and J dropped 7 bases, with 11 bases sitting between them. This CDR3 reads CASSPPISEAFF. CDR3 bases: TGTGCCAGCAGTCCACCAATCAGTGAAGCTTTCTTT.

This clonotype has more than one count but fewer than ten. The chain carries TRBV5-3 and TRBJ2-4; D tentatively fits TRBD1 or TRBD2 (6 bases each). TRBV5-3 is reported as an ORF; its role is uncertain. V was cut by 4 bases and J by 0 bases, with 38 bases left in between. There are 24 residues in the CDR3. CDR3 DNA: TGTGCCAGAAGCCTCCTCCCGGGATGCCGAATATGGGTACGCGGGACACTAGCCAAAAACATTCAGTACTTC. Translation: CARSLLPGCRIWVRGTLAKNIQYF.

The V call is TRBV11-2, the J call TRBJ2-7; D remains unclear. Germline CDR1 is SGHAT and CDR2 is FQNNGV. This CDR3 is 14 amino acids long. The V end lost 2 bases, the J end lost 4 bases, and 12 bases lay between the germline ends. Here the CDR3 DNA reads TGTGCCAGCAGCTTATTACCCTTTTGGTACGAGCAGTACTTC. It specifies CASSLLPFWYEQYF.

Only a few counts were recorded for this clonotype. This chain connects TRBV12-3 or TRBV12-4 to TRBJ1-3, with a weak D call TRBD1 (5 bases). The CDR3 sequence is 15 residues long. The V end lost 8 bases, the J end lost 0 bases, and 14 bases lay between the germline ends. The CDR3 spells CASLSQETSGNTIYF. The CDR3, as DNA: TGTGCCAGCTTATCACAGGAAACCTCTGGAAACACCATATATTTT.

This chain joins TRBV28 and TRBJ2-3; 8 nucleotides line up with TRBD1. Germline CDR1 and CDR2: MDHEN and SYDVKM. With 2 bases clipped from V and 2 bases from J, the junction kept 3 bases outside the gene matches. The CDR3 is made up of 15 amino acids. This chain's CDR3 is CASSLPGQDTDTQYF. The CDR3 DNA is TGTGCCAGCAGTTTACCGGGACAGGACACAGATACGCAGTATTTT.

The chain combines TRBV5-6 with TRBJ1-2; D remains unclear. Trimming removed 4 bases at V and 5 bases at J, with 21 bases between. The CDR3 covers 16 residues. Germline CDR1 SGHDT, CDR2 YYEEEE. DNA of the CDR3: TGTGCCAGCAGCCGAGGGTCGGTCCGGGGAGGATATGGCTACACCTTC. Its protein is CASSRGSVRGGYGYTF.

The V and J genes are TRBV28 and TRBJ1-4; D is ambiguous. V was clipped by 7 bases and J by 8 bases, with 11 bases between them. Germline V gives CDR1 MDHEN, CDR2 SYDVKM. The CDR3 sequence is 12 residues long. CDR3: CASTLVGEKLFF. The CDR3 DNA reads as TGTGCCAGCACCCTAGTGGGGGAAAAACTGTTTTTT. Combining the CDR3 with reference TRBV28 and TRBJ1-4 gives the whole variable domain DVKVTQSSRYLVKRTGEKVFLECVQDMDHENMFWYRQDPGLGLRLIYFSYDVKMKEKGDIPEGYSVSREKKERFSLILESASTNQTSMYLCASTLVGEKLFFGSGTQLSVL.

This clonotype was detected only a few times. The chain links TRBV15 to TRBJ2-1; D may correspond to TRBD1 or TRBD2 (5 bases each). CDR3 length: 10 amino acids. V was trimmed by 8 bases and J by 10 bases, leaving 9 bases between them. In germline, CDR1 is LNHNV, CDR2 YYDKDF (reference sequence). The CDR3: CATGGPEQFF. For the CDR3, the DNA is TGTGCCACCGGGGGACCCGAGCAGTTCTTC.

The chain combines TRBV20-1 with TRBJ1-4; tentatively, D is TRBD1 (5 bases). Germline loops: CDR1 DFQATT, CDR2 SNEGSKA (reference sequence). The germline V and J ends were trimmed by 0 bases and 3 bases, with 11 bases remaining between them. This CDR3 has 15 amino acids. The DNA for the CDR3 is TGCAGTGCTAGAGATTCGGGGCTAGCTAATGAAAAACTGTTTTTT. Its protein product is CSARDSGLANEKLFF.

In this sample, this clonotype turned up a few times. The chain combines TRBV12-3 or TRBV12-4 with TRBJ1-1; D unclear. Trimming stripped 5 bases from V and 5 bases from J, with 12 bases between. The CDR3 contains 13 residues. CDR3 DNA sequence: TGTGCCAGCAGTGTAGAGGGAGGGACTGAAGCTTTCTTT. Amino acids: CASSVEGGTEAFF.

This sequence joins TRBV7-3 and TRBJ2-1; D gene unclear. This CDR3 region has 16 residues. Trimming took off 0 bases at V and 9 bases at J, with 18 bases between the two ends. Germline V lookup: CDR1 SGHTA, CDR2 FQGTGA. CDR3 bases: TGTGCCAGCAGCTTAACGAGGACCCCCGGAGCCAGTGAGCAGTTCTTC. Its protein is CASSLTRTPGASEQFF.

A word on this clonotype: Its ends do not fully match the called genes, so a read error is possible. The CDR3: CGAATSNYGYTF. The CDR3 DNA follows: TGCGGTGCTGCGACATCGAACTATGGCTACACCTTC. The chain is built from TRBV20-1 and TRBJ1-2; no definite D call. CDR1 is DFQATT and CDR2 is SNEGSKA in the germline V gene (reference sequence). The CDR3 spans 12 residues.

This clonotype was detected a few times. The genes are TRBV6-1 and TRBJ2-3; 7 positions match TRBD2. V gave up 7 bases and J gave up 1 base; unmatched junction bases: 5. The CDR3 extends over 14 amino acids. The V gene's germline CDR1 is MNHNS and CDR2 SASEGT. CDR3 region: CASKRGSGTDTQYF. In DNA form, the CDR3 reads TGTGCCAGCAAGCGCGGGAGTGGCACAGATACGCAGTATTTT.

CDR3 protein: CAISEPPNENEQFF. The CDR3 DNA follows: TGTGCCATCAGTGAGCCCCCAAATGAGAATGAGCAGTTCTTC. The chain joins TRBV10-3 to TRBJ2-1; D not resolved. The V and J ends lost 2 bases and 7 bases respectively, with 12 bases between them. The CDR3 runs 14 residues. In germline, CDR1 is ENHRY, CDR2 SYGVKD.